This TCR beta chain was recorded in a study of beta chain features in type 1 diabetes. The sequenced template was cDNA made from the entire isolated RNA. Sequencing used immunoSEQ multiplex PCR; TCRdb keeps in-frame clones, though not all of them. This table has almost 350,000 clones, roughly 8% appearing once. CDR3 length equals 16 residues. Germline V gives CDR1 SGHDT, CDR2 YYEEEE. Between the trimmed V and J ends, which lost 2 bases and 2 bases, there was a span of 16 bases. This clone was detected a few times. The chain employs TRBV5-6 and TRBJ2-5; tentative D call: TRBD1 (6 bases). The clonotype was recovered from a young woman in good health. Material: central memory CD4+ T cells from blood. Here the CDR3 DNA reads TGTGCCAGCAGCTTTCGTCCCGGACAGCCTCAAGAGACCCAGTACTTC. This translates into CASSFRPGQPQETQYF.